This record concerns one T cell receptor (beta chain) sequence. This record comes from a study of PD-1 blockade in classical Hodgkin lymphoma. Germline V lookup: CDR1 SGHTS, CDR2 YDEGEE. The length of the CDR3 is 13 residues. With 6 bases clipped from V and 0 bases from J, the junction kept 1 base outside the gene matches. The method was immunoSEQ multiplex PCR; TCRdb's version includes in-frame clones alone and lacks a portion of them. This table has 14,000 to 15,000 clones, around 88% appearing once. All patients experienced relapse after autologous stem cell transplantation, and brentuximab vedotin exposure was variable.

This chain uses TRBV5-8 with TRBJ1-1, with 8 nucleotides matching TRBD1. Here the sequenced sample was peripheral blood mononuclear cells (PBMCs), taken before the second cycle of nivolumab. This clonotype was sampled from a human donor with classical Hodgkin lymphoma. The chain's CDR3 is CASNRGMNTEAFF. As DNA, the CDR3 is TGTGCCAGCAACAGGGGGATGAACACTGAAGCTTTCTTT.